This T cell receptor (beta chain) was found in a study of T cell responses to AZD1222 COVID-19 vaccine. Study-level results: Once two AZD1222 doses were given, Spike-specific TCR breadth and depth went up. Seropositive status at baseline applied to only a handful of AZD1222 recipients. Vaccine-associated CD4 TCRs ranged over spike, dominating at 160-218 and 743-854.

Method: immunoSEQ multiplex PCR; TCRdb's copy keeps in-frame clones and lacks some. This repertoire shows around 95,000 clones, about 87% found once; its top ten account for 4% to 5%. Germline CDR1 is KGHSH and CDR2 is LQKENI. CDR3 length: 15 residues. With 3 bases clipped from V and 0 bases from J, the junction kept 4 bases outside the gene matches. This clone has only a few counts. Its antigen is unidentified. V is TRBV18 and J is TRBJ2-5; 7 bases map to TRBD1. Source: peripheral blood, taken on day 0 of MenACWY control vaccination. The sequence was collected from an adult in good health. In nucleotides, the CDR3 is TGTGCCAGCTCACCCCCGGGACAGAACCAAGAGACCCAGTACTTC. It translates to CASSPPGQNQETQYF.